Below are 23 T cell receptor beta chains sequenced from a single sample in a study of cytomegalovirus exposure and HLA in healthy donors. The repertoire was sequenced with immunoSEQ multiplex PCR; TCRdb's copy has only in-frame clones and lacks some. This sample carries approximately 200,000 clones, around 84% of them seen once, and the ten largest clones take under 7.5%. Sequencing used PBMCs. Receptor source: a man younger than 35 in good health and CMV-seropositive.

The chain couples TRBV6-8 to TRBJ1-5; 7 bases fit TRBD1. Germline loops: CDR1 MNHGY, CDR2 SAAAGT. The CDR3 runs to 15 residues. Unmatched junction bases numbered 10, after V lost 6 bases and J lost 5 bases. The CDR3 sequence is CASRGWQGGDQPQHF. DNA for the CDR3: TGTGCCAGCAGGGGGTGGCAGGGGGGTGATCAGCCCCAGCATTTT.

The chain couples TRBV7-8 to TRBJ2-7; TRBD2 matches 10 bases. V was clipped by 1 base and J by 2 bases; unmatched bases: 2. The germline V gene has CDR1 SGHVS and CDR2 FQNEAQ. This CDR3 has 15 residues. CDR3 sequence: CASSLGAGGAYEQYF. CDR3 in DNA: TGTGCCAGCAGCTTAGGAGCGGGAGGGGCCTACGAGCAGTACTTC.

V usage is TRBV29-1 and J usage is TRBJ1-4, with 7 positions matching TRBD1. Germline CDR1 SQVTM, CDR2 ANQGSEA. With 6 bases clipped from V and 8 bases from J, the junction kept 6 bases outside the gene matches. The CDR3 is made up of 12 amino acids. CDR3 sequence: CSVRDSREKLFF. As DNA, the CDR3 is TGCAGCGTCCGGGACAGTCGAGAAAAACTGTTTTTT.

The V gene is TRBV7-3, the J gene TRBJ2-1; tentatively, D is TRBD2 (5 bases). V was shortened by 5 bases and J by 3 bases, with 11 bases between the two germline ends. Per germline, CDR1 SGHTA and CDR2 FQGTGA. The CDR3 is 14 amino acids. CDR3 coding DNA: TGTGCCAGCAGCCCCATCCGGGACTACAATGAGCAGTTCTTC. This translates into CASSPIRDYNEQFF.

V and J are TRBV15 and TRBJ2-7, with TRBD2 identical over 8 bases. The length of the CDR3 is 15 residues. The trim removed 3 bases at V and 4 bases at J, leaving 8 bases unmatched. Germline V gene lookup returns CDR1 LNHNV and CDR2 YYDKDF (reference sequence). CDR3 DNA sequence: TGTGCCACCAGCAGGGAGGATAAGCGGGAGTACGAGCAGTACTTC. Translated: CATSREDKREYEQYF.

The rearrangement links TRBV5-6 to TRBJ2-7, with 10 bases that match TRBD1. Per germline, CDR1 SGHDT and CDR2 YYEEEE. The CDR3 extends over 15 amino acids. V shed 0 bases, J shed 7 bases, and the junction held 7 bases outside the gene matches. CDR3 in amino acids: CASSLGRTGGREQYF. The DNA for the CDR3 is TGTGCCAGCAGCTTGGGGCGGACAGGGGGTAGAGAGCAGTACTTC.

The rearrangement uses TRBV28 and TRBJ2-1; TRBD2 aligns across 11 bases. Germline V lookup: CDR1 MDHEN, CDR2 SYDVKM. Losses at the gene ends were 0 bases for V and 6 bases for J; bases not matched to a gene: 4. The CDR3 is 16 residues long. CDR3 sequence reads: CASSLWRGTSGNEQFF. Here the CDR3 DNA reads TGTGCCAGCAGTTTATGGAGAGGGACTAGCGGCAATGAGCAGTTCTTC.

V and J are TRBV14 and TRBJ2-5; TRBD2 is a possible D gene (6 bases). The CDR3 length is 14 residues. V lost 0 bases, J lost 5 bases, and 10 bases lay in between. Germline V gene lookup returns CDR1 SGHDN and CDR2 FVKESK. CDR3 DNA: TGTGCCAGCAGCCAAGACCTAGCGATGGAGACCCAGTACTTC. This sequence encodes CASSQDLAMETQYF. The entire variable domain, with the rest obtained from reference TRBV14 and TRBJ2-5, is as follows: EAGVTQFPSHSVIEKGQTVTLRCDPISGHDNLYWYRRVMGKEIKFLLHFVKESKQDESGMPNNRFLAERTGGTYSTLKVQPAELEDSGVYFCASSQDLAMETQYFGPGTRLLVL.

This rearrangement joins TRBV4-2 to TRBJ2-5, with TRBD2 matching 11 bases. Germline assignment: CDR1 LGHNA and CDR2 YNFKEQ. The junction had 10 bases not matched to a gene; V was cut back by 5 bases and J by 5 bases. The CDR3 extends over 16 amino acids. In DNA form, the CDR3 reads TGTGCCAGCAGCTCCTCGCTAGCGGGAGGATTTGAGACCCAGTACTTC. This encodes CASSSSLAGGFETQYF.

V usage is TRBV10-3 and J usage is TRBJ2-7; possible D gene TRBD2, 5 bases. V lost 6 bases to trimming and J lost 5 bases, with 11 bases between them. This CDR3 has 12 residues. The germline V gene encodes CDR1 ENHRY and CDR2 SYGVKD. DNA for the CDR3: TGTGCCATCAGGGGATCCGGGGACGAGCAGTACTTC. It specifies CAIRGSGDEQYF.

The chain uses TRBV28 and TRBJ1-5; 10 nucleotides agree with TRBD1. The CDR3 runs to 16 residues. Germline lookup yields CDR1 MDHEN and CDR2 SYDVKM. V lost 5 bases, J lost 2 bases, and 6 bases stayed unmatched. As DNA, the CDR3 is TGTGCCAGCAGTCCCACGACAGGGGGCGGCAATCAGCCCCAGCATTTT. Translation: CASSPTTGGGNQPQHF.

The CDR3 is CASSPIRSGAHEAFF. The DNA of the CDR3 is TGTGCCAGCAGCCCCATCAGGTCTGGGGCCCATGAAGCTTTCTTT. The chain couples TRBV27 to TRBJ1-1, with a weak D call TRBD1 (5 bases). The CDR3 is made up of 15 amino acids. CDR1 is MNHEY, CDR2 SMNVEV, per germline (reference sequence). V was clipped by 6 bases and J by 7 bases, with 21 bases between them.

V is TRBV29-1 and J is TRBJ1-5, with D maybe TRBD1 (5 bases). The CDR3 runs to 14 residues. Germline V gene lookup returns CDR1 SQVTM and CDR2 ANQGSEA. Trimming shortened V by 8 bases and J by 3 bases, and 17 bases separated the two germline ends. The CDR3 sequence is CSHAPGRVNQPQHF. Here the CDR3 DNA reads TGCAGCCACGCCCCGGGCAGGGTCAATCAGCCCCAGCATTTT.

In this sample, this clone turned up once. The V call is TRBV19, the J call TRBJ2-3, with a tentative D call TRBD2 (5 bases). There are 15 residues in the CDR3. With 5 bases removed from V and 4 bases from J, the gap between germline ends came to 16 bases. Germline CDR1 reads LNHDA; CDR2 reads SQIVND (reference sequence). For the CDR3, the DNA is TGTGCCAGTAGTCCCTATGGGAGAGGCTCAGATACGCAGTATTTT. It yields the protein CASSPYGRGSDTQYF.

The chain has TRBV27 and TRBJ2-1; a possible D gene is TRBD2 (5 bases). The CDR3 consists of 15 residues. Germline lookup yields CDR1 MNHEY and CDR2 SMNVEV (reference sequence). Trimming removed 10 bases at V and 0 bases at J, with 16 bases between. CDR3 in amino acids: CATLQTGSSYNEQFF. CDR3 DNA: TGTGCCACCCTGCAAACGGGGAGCTCCTACAATGAGCAGTTCTTC.

Details on this clone: Other DNA variants within this sample encode the same CDR3. The rearrangement uses TRBV4-3 and TRBJ2-2, with TRBD2 matching 11 bases. J was trimmed by 7 bases and V by 3 bases; bases with no gene match: 1. The CDR3 is 14 residues long. Germline lookup yields CDR1 LGHNA and CDR2 YSLEER. This CDR3 reads CASSQGLAVGELFF. In DNA form, the CDR3 reads TGCGCCAGCAGCCAGGGACTAGCGGTCGGGGAGCTGTTTTTT.

This clone was seen just once. This chain links TRBV27 with TRBJ2-7, with 14 bases matching TRBD2. V lost 6 bases to trimming and J lost 3 bases; unmatched junction nucleotides: 13. From germline, CDR1 is MNHEY and CDR2 SMNVEV (reference sequence). The CDR3 has 18 amino acids. The DNA for the CDR3 is TGTGCCAGCAGGGGATCCGGGACTAGCGGGAGACCTTTCTACGAGCAGTACTTC. This gives the protein CASRGSGTSGRPFYEQYF.

This sequence joins TRBV30 and TRBJ2-7; possible D gene TRBD1, 6 bases. With 8 bases removed from V and 3 bases from J, the gap between germline ends came to 17 bases. This CDR3 comprises 13 residues. From germline, CDR1 is GTSNPN and CDR2 SVGIG (reference sequence). CDR3 loop: CASHRESGYEQYF. Here the CDR3 DNA reads TGTGCCAGTCACAGGGAGTCGGGCTACGAGCAGTACTTC.

The CDR3 DNA is TGTGCCAGCAGCCCCCAGACTAGAAAGGGAGAGACCCAGTACTTC. Protein product: CASSPQTRKGETQYF. V is TRBV7-2 and J is TRBJ2-5, with D perhaps TRBD2 (6 bases). Germline V gives CDR1 SGHTA, CDR2 FQGNSA. The CDR3 sequence is 15 residues long. Trimming shortened V by 5 bases and J by 4 bases, and 17 bases separated the two germline ends. Based on the CDR3 plus reference TRBV7-2 and TRBJ2-5, the full variable domain is GAGVSQSPSNKVTEKGKDVELRCDPISGHTALYWYRQSLGQGLEFLIYFQGNSAPDKSGLPSDRFSAERTGGSVSTLTIQRTQQEDSAVYLCASSPQTRKGETQYFGPGTRLLVL.

The genes are TRBV27 and TRBJ2-1; D might be TRBD2 (5 bases). V lost 5 bases to trimming and J lost 0 bases, with 14 bases between them. Germline CDR1 is MNHEY and CDR2 is SMNVEV (reference sequence). The CDR3 has 16 amino acids. For the CDR3, the DNA is TGTGCCAGCAGTCTAAAGGAGGTCCCCTCCTACAATGAGCAGTTCTTC. It codes for CASSLKEVPSYNEQFF.

To note about this clone: At one boundary the junction diverges from the germline segment, which might be a read error. The gene calls are TRBV30 and TRBJ2-7; D is possibly TRBD1 (6 bases). The germline V gene encodes CDR1 GTSNPN and CDR2 SVGIG (reference sequence). This CDR3 region has 11 residues. The CDR3 coding sequence is TGTGCCTGGAGTTCAGGGACATTTAAAGCCTTC. It specifies CAWSSGTFKAF.

This chain joins TRBV5-1 and TRBJ2-7, with a tentative D call TRBD2 (5 bases). Germline V gene lookup returns CDR1 SGHRS and CDR2 YFSETQ. The CDR3 is made up of 13 amino acids. Trimming cost V 2 bases and J 2 bases, with 8 bases left between them. The CDR3: CASSFALAYEQYF. In DNA, the CDR3 is TGCGCCAGCAGCTTCGCACTAGCCTACGAGCAGTACTTC.

This clone was recorded only once. This chain links TRBV6-1 with TRBJ1-2, with D tentatively TRBD1 (6 bases). This CDR3 spans 14 amino acids. Trimming took off 6 bases at V and 7 bases at J, with 18 bases between the two ends. Germline V CDR1 and CDR2: MNHNS, SASEGT. This CDR3 reads CASSLNRAGSGYTF. CDR3 in DNA: TGTGCCAGCAGCCTCAACAGGGCGGGTTCTGGCTACACCTTC.